Detailed here is one T cell receptor (beta chain). Per the original data handling: Reference gene primer amplification yielded estimated nucleated cell counts. TCRdb's table, derived via immunoSEQ multiplex PCR, lists solely in-frame clones and lacks some. Clonal size and the V and J genes are those of that table, whereas D and trimming came from the DNA. The repertoire includes 240,000 or so clones, 75% to 90% of them detected once, and under 9.5% sits in the top ten. This specimen comes from a study of blood T cell repertoires in COVID-19. Researchers sorted participants into cohorts using their self-reported clinical history. Either two negative PCRs, clearance, or symptom resolution qualified Cohort 3 donors as recovered. The sample comprised PBMCs or T cells enriched from blood (not recorded which). The sequence was obtained from a man aged 35-49 years who had recovered from COVID-19.

CDR3 in DNA: TGTGCCAGCAGCCCACTACAGGGGCGCTCCTACAATGAGCAGTTCTTC. It codes for CASSPLQGRSYNEQFF. This chain joins TRBV7-3 and TRBJ2-1; 7 bases agree with TRBD1. From germline, CDR1 is SGHTA and CDR2 FQGTGA. This CDR3 has 16 residues. V was pared by 5 bases and J by 0 bases, with 7 bases of the junction left unmatched.